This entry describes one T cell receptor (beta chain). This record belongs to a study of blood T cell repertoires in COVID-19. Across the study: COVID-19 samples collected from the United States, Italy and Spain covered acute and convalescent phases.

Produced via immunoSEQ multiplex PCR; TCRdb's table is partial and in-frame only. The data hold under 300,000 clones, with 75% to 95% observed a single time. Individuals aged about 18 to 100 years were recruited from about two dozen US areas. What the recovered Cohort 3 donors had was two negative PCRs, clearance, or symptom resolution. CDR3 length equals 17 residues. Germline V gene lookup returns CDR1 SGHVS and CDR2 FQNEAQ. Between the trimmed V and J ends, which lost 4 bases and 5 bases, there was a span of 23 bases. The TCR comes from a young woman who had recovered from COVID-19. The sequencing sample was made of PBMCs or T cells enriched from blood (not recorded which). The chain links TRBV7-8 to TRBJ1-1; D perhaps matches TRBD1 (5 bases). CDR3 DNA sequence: TGTGCCAGCAGCTATACAAGGGGAGGGGTTTCGAGGACTGAAGCTTTCTTT. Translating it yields CASSYTRGGVSRTEAFF.